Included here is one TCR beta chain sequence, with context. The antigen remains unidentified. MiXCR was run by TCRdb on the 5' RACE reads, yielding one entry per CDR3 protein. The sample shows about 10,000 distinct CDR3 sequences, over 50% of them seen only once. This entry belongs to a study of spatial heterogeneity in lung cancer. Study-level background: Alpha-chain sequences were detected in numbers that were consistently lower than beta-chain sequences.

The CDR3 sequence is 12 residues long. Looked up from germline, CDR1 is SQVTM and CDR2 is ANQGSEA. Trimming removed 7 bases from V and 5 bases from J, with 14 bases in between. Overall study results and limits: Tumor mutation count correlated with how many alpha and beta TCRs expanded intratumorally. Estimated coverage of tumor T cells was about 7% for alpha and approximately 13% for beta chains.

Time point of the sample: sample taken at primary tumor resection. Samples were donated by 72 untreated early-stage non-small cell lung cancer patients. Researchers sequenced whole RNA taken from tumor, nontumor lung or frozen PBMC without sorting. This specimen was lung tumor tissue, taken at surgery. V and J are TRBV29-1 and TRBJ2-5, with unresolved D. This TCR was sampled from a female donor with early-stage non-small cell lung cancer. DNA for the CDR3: TGCAGCGGTAGGACCGGAGTGGAGACCCAGTACTTC. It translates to CSGRTGVETQYF.